The sequence of this T cell receptor (beta chain) was determined in a study of blood T cells in healthy people across ages (dated by TCRdb to 2015 to 2017). For the study in its entirety: In model experiments, template switching captured about one uniquely barcoded TCR beta cDNA molecule for every two T cells. Donors of different ages were randomly distributed across sequencing lanes to avoid experimental bias. Using deep sequencing normalized with unique cDNA molecular identifiers, the study measured how TCR beta repertoire diversity changes with age. The donors were divided into four age groups: young (average 16 years), middle-aged (approximately 39), aged (around 67) and long-lived (more than 75). Using the same blood draw, the study looked at two additional independent replicas of 1 million unique cDNA reads for two donors, one aged 18 to 30 and the other aged 80 or older.

The CDR3 covers 13 residues, taking in both the cysteine and the phenylalanine. CDR3 DNA only is kept here, 39 bases in frame from base 1. CDR1 and CDR2 are read off the germline V gene as MGHDK and SYGVNS. Trimming at the junction amounts to 1 base on V and 5 bases on J, and the germline ends lie 8 bases apart. The 39 donors, aged about 6 to 100 years, were systemically healthy Caucasian individuals from Russia. Ten milliliters of peripheral blood were collected from each donor into EDTA-treated Vacutainer tubes. Ficoll-Paque density-gradient centrifugation was used to isolate PBMCs, with at least 6 million per sample. Total RNA was extracted from PBMCs with Trizol reagent, with at least 6 micrograms obtained per sample. For every donor, an aliquot of PBMCs went through flow cytometry to measure the percentages of naive CD45RAhigh/CD27high T cells. The paper as a whole reports these results and caveats: Conclusive comparison of naive and antigen-experienced compartments was prevented by the profiling of bulk unsorted PBMCs. Compared with the aged group, the long-lived group had more naive CD4+ T cells, fewer expanded clones and increased TCR diversity, suggesting age selection. As age increased, observed TCR beta diversity per million T cells dropped in a roughly linear way, and a significant reduction was already evident by age around 41. A strong correlation was found between observed TCR beta diversity and the percentage of naive T cells measured by flow cytometry. Estimates of total diversity based on one million sequenced T cells were regarded as lower bounds and as underestimates. The CMV infection status of donors was not known, potentially confounding age-related changes in expanded clonotypes.

The table lists this clonotype with a few counts. Its antigen remains unidentified. Base qualities are not provided; no much larger clone lies one nucleotide away. Library generation was performed with 5' RACE. The data were produced on an Illumina HiSeq 2500. A second PCR of roughly 7 to 11 cycles was performed with a sample-barcoded 5' primer and a J-beta primer mix. A template-switch 5' adaptor carrying 12 random nucleotides introduced a unique molecular identifier onto each TCR beta cDNA molecule. Each sample yielded at least 2.5 million CDR3-containing paired-end reads. First-strand cDNA was synthesized from all RNA with the Mint cDNA synthesis kit, primed by a TRBC-specific oligonucleotide. After uracil-DNA glycosylase treatment, a first 18-cycle PCR used universal primers M1SS and BC2_uni_R on all cDNA. As for the original processing: Each sample was normalized by randomly selecting 1 million high-quality reads, each carrying a distinct molecular identifier. Reads with shared molecular identifiers were discarded instead of being binned into consensus sequences. CDR3 identification, clonotype clustering and error correction used MiTCR with a Q25 quality threshold and the strictest error-elimination algorithm. A nonparametric unseen species model with Euler transformation was used to estimate lower-bound total TCR beta diversity. The raw public data were reprocessed by TCRdb itself: fastp quality trimming at Q25, MiXCR clonotype calling, in-frame beta chains only. Entries that share a CDR3 protein sequence are merged under the most common genes and DNA. The V and J calls reflect TCRdb's pipeline rather than the authors' work. The sample data list over 1,200,000 distinct CDR3 sequences, and roughly 64% of these were observed just once. The top ten clonotypes cover over 5.5% of the sample.

Sequenced input: blood. This clonotype originated in a man aged 18 to 29 in good health. The chain is encoded by TRBV25-1 joined to TRBJ1-2, with the D gene not clear enough to name. The base sequence is TGTGCCAGCAGTGAATTGGGCGATTATGGCTACACCTTC. It specifies CASSELGDYGYTF.